The 9 T cell receptor beta chains in this list originate from one sample, sequenced in a study of OX40 agonist ivuxolimab in advanced cancers. Here immunoSEQ multiplex PCR was the method, and the copy in TCRdb shows in-frame clones only, minus some. The sample lists roughly 64,000 clones, about 85% seen once, with about 2.9% in the top ten. The material was CD4+ or CD8+ T cells sorted from blood, obtained in a trial of the OX40 agonist ivuxolimab. These receptors all come from an adult with an advanced solid tumor such as melanoma, head and neck, liver or kidney cancer.

V gene TRBV7-2 combines with J gene TRBJ1-4; D not resolved. Trimming left V 5 bases short and J 4 bases short, with 11 bases between. This CDR3 contains 14 residues. CDR1 and CDR2 from the germline V gene are SGHTA and FQGNSA. DNA for the CDR3: TGTGCCAGCAGCCCCCTGTTCGGTAATGAAAAACTGTTTTTT. Its protein product is CASSPLFGNEKLFF.

The chain uses TRBV19 and TRBJ1-2; no clear D gene. Trimming stripped 2 bases from V and 4 bases from J, with 11 bases between. This CDR3 is 14 amino acids long. The germline gives CDR1 LNHDA, CDR2 SQIVND (reference sequence). CDR3 bases: TGTGCCAGTAGTATAAATCGGAAACTCTATGGCTACACCTTC. Translating it yields CASSINRKLYGYTF.

The chain recombines TRBV28 with TRBJ2-3; D ambiguous. CDR1 is MDHEN and CDR2 is SYDVKM in the germline V gene. Trimming removed 7 bases from V and 3 bases from J, with 8 bases in between. This CDR3 comprises 12 residues. CDR3 DNA sequence: TGTGCCAGCACCTCCTGGACAGATACGCAGTATTTT. It yields the protein CASTSWTDTQYF.

This chain joins TRBV10-3 and TRBJ1-6; D gene uncertain. The germline V gene has CDR1 ENHRY and CDR2 SYGVKD. V was shortened by 7 bases and J by 1 base, with 5 bases between the two germline ends. The CDR3 covers 13 residues. CDR3 region: CAIMGSYNSPLHF. In nucleotides, the CDR3 is TGTGCCATCATGGGGTCCTATAATTCACCCCTCCACTTT.

This sequence joins TRBV10-3 and TRBJ2-3; 11 bases are shared with TRBD2. The CDR3 covers 15 residues. Germline V gene data show CDR1 as ENHRY and CDR2 as SYGVKD. Trimming took 5 bases from V and 3 from J; bases not matched to a gene: 4. For the CDR3, the DNA is TGTGCCATCAGTACTAGCGGGAGTAGTACAGATACGCAGTATTTT. This sequence encodes CAISTSGSSTDTQYF.

This chain joins TRBV27 and TRBJ2-2; TRBD2 aligns across 14 bases. V trimming: 6 bases; J trimming: 4 bases; junction bases outside the gene matches: 7. Looked up from germline, CDR1 is MNHEY and CDR2 is SMNVEV (reference sequence). There are 17 residues in the CDR3. This CDR3 is CASRAGLAGAGTGELFF. In DNA form, the CDR3 reads TGTGCCAGCAGGGCGGGACTAGCGGGAGCGGGCACCGGGGAGCTGTTTTTT.

The gene calls are TRBV10-3 and TRBJ1-4; 7 bases are a match to TRBD1. The V and J ends lost 3 bases and 7 bases, in that order; junction bases with no gene match: 8. The germline gives CDR1 ENHRY, CDR2 SYGVKD. CDR3 length equals 15 residues. DNA for the CDR3: TGTGCCATCAGTGACCCCGGGACAGAAGGTGAAAAACTGTTTTTT. Its protein product is CAISDPGTEGEKLFF.

This sequence joins TRBV29-1 and TRBJ2-3; 9 bases are a match to TRBD2. This CDR3 is 16 amino acids long. Germline V lookup: CDR1 SQVTM, CDR2 ANQGSEA. The trim removed 5 bases at V and 3 bases at J, leaving 12 bases unmatched. CDR3 coding DNA: TGCAGCGTTCCCTTTTCGTCGAGCGGGGGGACAGATACGCAGTATTTT. The encoded protein is CSVPFSSSGGTDTQYF.

V and J are TRBV27 and TRBJ2-5; a weak D match, TRBD1 (6 bases). The CDR3 is 13 residues long. Trimming removed 3 bases from V and 11 bases from J, with 16 bases in between. CDR1 is MNHEY, CDR2 SMNVEV, per germline (reference sequence). The CDR3 sequence: CASSFTYRDRQYF. The CDR3 nucleotides read TGTGCCAGCAGTTTCACCTACAGGGATAGGCAGTACTTC.